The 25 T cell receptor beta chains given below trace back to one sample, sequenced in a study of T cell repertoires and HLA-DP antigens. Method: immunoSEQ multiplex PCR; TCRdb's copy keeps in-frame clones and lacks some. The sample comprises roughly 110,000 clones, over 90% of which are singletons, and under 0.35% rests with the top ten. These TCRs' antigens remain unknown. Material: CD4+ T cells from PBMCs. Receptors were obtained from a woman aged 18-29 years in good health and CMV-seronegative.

In DNA, the CDR3 is TGTGCCAGCAGCTTAACGGGGCGTAACACTGAAGCTTTCTTT. This translates into CASSLTGRNTEAFF. The rearrangement uses TRBV5-4 and TRBJ1-1; D perhaps matches TRBD1 (5 bases). Germline values: CDR1 SGHNT, CDR2 YYREEE (reference sequence). V lost 2 bases and J 2 bases, leaving 10 bases between the germline ends. The CDR3 length is 14 residues.

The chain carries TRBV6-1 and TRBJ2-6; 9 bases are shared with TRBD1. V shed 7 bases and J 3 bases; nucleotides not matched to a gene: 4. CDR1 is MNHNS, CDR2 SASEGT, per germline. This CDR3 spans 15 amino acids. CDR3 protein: CASIQGAVGANVLTF. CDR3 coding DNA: TGTGCCAGCATACAGGGGGCGGTTGGGGCCAACGTCCTGACTTTC.

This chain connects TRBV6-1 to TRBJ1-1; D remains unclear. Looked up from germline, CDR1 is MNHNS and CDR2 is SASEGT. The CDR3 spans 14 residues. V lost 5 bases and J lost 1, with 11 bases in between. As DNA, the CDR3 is TGTGCCAGCAGTAAAAACCGGCGGAACACTGAAGCTTTCTTT. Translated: CASSKNRRNTEAFF.

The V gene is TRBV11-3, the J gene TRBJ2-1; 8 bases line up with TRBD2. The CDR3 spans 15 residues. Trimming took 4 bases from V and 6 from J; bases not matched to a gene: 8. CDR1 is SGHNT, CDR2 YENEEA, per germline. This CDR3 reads CASSSRRGAVNEQFF. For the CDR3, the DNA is TGTGCCAGCAGCTCCCGGCGGGGGGCTGTCAATGAGCAGTTCTTC.

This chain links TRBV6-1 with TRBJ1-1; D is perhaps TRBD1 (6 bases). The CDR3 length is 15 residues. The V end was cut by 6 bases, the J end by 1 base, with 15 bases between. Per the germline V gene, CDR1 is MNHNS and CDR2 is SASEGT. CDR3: CASRTGSWANTEAFF. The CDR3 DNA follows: TGTGCCAGCAGAACAGGGTCGTGGGCGAACACTGAAGCTTTCTTT.

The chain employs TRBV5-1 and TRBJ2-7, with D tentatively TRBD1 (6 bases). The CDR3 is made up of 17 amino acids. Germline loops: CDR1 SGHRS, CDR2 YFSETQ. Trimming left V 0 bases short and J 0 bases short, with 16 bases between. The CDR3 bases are TGCGCCAGCAGCTTGGACCCTCGCAGGGGACCCTCCTACGAGCAGTACTTC. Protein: CASSLDPRRGPSYEQYF. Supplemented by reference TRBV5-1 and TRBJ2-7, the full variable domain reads KAGVTQTPRYLIKTRGQQVTLSCSPISGHRSVSWYQQTPGQGLQFLFEYFSETQRNKGNFPGRFSGRQFSNSRSEMNVSTLELGDSALYLCASSLDPRRGPSYEQYFGPGTRLTVT.

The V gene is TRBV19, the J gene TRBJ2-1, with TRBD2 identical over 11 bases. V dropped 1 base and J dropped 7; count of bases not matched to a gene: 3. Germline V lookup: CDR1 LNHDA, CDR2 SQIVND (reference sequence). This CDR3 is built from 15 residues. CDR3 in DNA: TGTGCCAGTAGTATAGTAGCGGGAGGGATAAATGAGCAGTTCTTC. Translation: CASSIVAGGINEQFF. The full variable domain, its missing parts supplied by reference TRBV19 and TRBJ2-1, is DGGITQSPKYLFRKEGQNVTLSCEQNLNHDAMYWYRQDPGQGLRLIYYSQIVNDFQKGDIAEGYSVSREKKESFPLTVTSAQKNPTAFYLCASSIVAGGINEQFFGPGTRLTVL.

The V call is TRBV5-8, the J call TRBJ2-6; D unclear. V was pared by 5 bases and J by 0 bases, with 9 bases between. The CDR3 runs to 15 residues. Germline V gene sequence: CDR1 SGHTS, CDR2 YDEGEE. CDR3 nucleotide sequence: TGTGCCAGCAGGATAACAGACTCTGGGGCCAACGTCCTGACTTTC. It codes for CASRITDSGANVLTF. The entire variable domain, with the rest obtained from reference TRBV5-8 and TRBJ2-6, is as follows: EAGVTQSPTHLIKTRGQQATLRCSPISGHTSVYWYQQALGLGLQFLLWYDEGEERNRGNFPPRFSGRQFPNYSSELNVNALELEDSALYLCASRITDSGANVLTFGAGSRLTVL.

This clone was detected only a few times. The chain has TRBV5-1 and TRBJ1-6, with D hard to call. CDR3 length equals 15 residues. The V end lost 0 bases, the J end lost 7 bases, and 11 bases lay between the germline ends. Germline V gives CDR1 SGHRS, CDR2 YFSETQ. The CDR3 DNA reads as TGCGCCAGCAGCTTGGGACCGGAGGACAATTCACCCCTCCACTTT. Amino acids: CASSLGPEDNSPLHF.

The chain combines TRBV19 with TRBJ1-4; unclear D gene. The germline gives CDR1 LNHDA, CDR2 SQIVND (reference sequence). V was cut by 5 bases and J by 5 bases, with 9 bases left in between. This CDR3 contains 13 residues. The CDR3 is CASSVLRNEKLFF. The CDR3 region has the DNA TGTGCCAGTAGTGTACTGAGGAATGAAAAACTGTTTTTT.

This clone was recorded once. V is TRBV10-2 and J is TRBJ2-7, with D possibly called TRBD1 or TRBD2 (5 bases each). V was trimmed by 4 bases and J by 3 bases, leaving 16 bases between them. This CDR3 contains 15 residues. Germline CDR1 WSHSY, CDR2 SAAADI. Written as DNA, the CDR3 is TGCGCCAGCAGTGGACAGCGCCCGAGCGGCTACGAGCAGTACGTC. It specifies CASSGQRPSGYEQYV.

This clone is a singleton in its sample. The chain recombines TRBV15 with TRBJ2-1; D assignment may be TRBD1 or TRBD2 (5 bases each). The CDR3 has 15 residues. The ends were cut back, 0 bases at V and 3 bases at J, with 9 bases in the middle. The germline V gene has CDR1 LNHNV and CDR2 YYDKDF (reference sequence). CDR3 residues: CATSRDEGSYNEQFF. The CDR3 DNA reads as TGTGCCACCAGCAGAGATGAGGGGAGCTACAATGAGCAGTTCTTC.

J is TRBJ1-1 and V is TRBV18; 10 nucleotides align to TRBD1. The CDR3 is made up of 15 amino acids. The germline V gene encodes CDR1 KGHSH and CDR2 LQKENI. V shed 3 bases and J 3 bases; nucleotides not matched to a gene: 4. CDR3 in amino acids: CASSPLGQGDTEAFF. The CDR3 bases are TGTGCCAGCTCACCGCTAGGACAGGGGGACACTGAAGCTTTCTTT.

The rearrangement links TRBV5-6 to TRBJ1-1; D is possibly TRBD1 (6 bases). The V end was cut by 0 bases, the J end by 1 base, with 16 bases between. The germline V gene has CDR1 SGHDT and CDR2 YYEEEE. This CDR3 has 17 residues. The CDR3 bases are TGTGCCAGCAGCTTGGCCGACAGGTTATTGTGGAACACTGAAGCTTTCTTT. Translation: CASSLADRLLWNTEAFF. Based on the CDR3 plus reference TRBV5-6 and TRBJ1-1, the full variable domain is DAGVTQSPTHLIKTRGQQVTLRCSPKSGHDTVSWYQQALGQGPQFIFQYYEEEERQRGNFPDRFSGHQFPNYSSELNVNALLLGDSALYLCASSLADRLLWNTEAFFGQGTRLTVV.

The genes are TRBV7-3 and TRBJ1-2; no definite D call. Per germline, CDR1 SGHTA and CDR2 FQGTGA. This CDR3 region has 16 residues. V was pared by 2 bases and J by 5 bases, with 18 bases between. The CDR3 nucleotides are TGTGCCAGCAGCTTATTCAGAGGACCGGAGACGTATGGCTACACCTTC. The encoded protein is CASSLFRGPETYGYTF.

CDR3: CASSGWILYNEQFF. The CDR3 coding sequence is TGTGCCAGTAGCGGTTGGATCCTCTACAATGAGCAGTTCTTC. The rearrangement links TRBV19 to TRBJ2-1; no reliable D call. The CDR3 covers 14 residues. V was pared by 6 bases and J by 3 bases, with 12 bases between. Germline V gene sequence: CDR1 LNHDA, CDR2 SQIVND (reference sequence).

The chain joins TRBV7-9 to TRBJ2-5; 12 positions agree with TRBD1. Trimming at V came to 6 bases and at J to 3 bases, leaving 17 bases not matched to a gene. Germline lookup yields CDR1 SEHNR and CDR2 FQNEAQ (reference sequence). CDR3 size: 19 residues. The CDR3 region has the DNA TGTGCCAGCAGTACCCTTGGGACAGGGGGCTTGTACGGGAAAGAGACCCAGTACTTC. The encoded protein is CASSTLGTGGLYGKETQYF.

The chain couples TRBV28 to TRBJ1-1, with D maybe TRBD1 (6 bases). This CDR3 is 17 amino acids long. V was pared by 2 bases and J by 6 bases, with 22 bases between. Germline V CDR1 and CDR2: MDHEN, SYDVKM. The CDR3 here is CASSLHQGTGTDAEAFF. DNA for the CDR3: TGTGCCAGCAGTTTACACCAGGGGACCGGCACAGACGCTGAAGCTTTCTTT.

The CDR3 here is CASSKDRGIIYEQYV. CDR3 in DNA: TGTGCCAGCAGCAAAGATCGCGGAATCATTTACGAGCAGTACGTC. The chain is built from TRBV21-1 and TRBJ2-7; the table names TRBD2, a call not compared with the DNA. TRBV21-1 is listed as a pseudogene. This CDR3 region has 15 residues.

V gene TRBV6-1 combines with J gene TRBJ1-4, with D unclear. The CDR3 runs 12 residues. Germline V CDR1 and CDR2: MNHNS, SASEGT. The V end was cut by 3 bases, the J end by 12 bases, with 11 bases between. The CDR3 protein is CASSETPSELFF. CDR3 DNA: TGTGCCAGCAGTGAGACTCCCTCGGAACTGTTTTTT.

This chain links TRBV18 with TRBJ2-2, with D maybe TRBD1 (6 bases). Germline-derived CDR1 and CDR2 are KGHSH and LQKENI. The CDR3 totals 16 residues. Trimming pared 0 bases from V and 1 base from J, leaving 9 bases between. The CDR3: CASSPPGQMNTGELFF. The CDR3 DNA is TGTGCCAGCTCACCACCCGGACAGATGAACACCGGGGAGCTGTTTTTT.

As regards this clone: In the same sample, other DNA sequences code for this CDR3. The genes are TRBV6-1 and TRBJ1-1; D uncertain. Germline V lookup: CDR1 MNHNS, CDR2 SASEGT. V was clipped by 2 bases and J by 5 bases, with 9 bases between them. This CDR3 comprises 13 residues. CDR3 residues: CASSERGGTEAFF. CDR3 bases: TGTGCCAGCAGTGAACGGGGAGGGACTGAAGCTTTCTTT.

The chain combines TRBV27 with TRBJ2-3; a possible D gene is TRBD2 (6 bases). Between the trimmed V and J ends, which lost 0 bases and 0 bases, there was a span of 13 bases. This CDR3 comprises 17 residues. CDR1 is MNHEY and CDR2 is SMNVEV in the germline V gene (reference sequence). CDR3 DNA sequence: TGTGCCAGCAGTTTATCGGCTAGCGTAACAAGCACAGATACGCAGTATTTT. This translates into CASSLSASVTSTDTQYF.

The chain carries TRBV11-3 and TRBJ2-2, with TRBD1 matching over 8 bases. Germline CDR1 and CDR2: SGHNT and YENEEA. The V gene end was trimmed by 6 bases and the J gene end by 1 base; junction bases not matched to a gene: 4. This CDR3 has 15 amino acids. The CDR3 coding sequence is TGTGCCAGCAGTCCCGGGACAGGGAACACCGGGGAGCTGTTTTTT. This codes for CASSPGTGNTGELFF.

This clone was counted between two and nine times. The CDR3 coding sequence is TGCGCCAGCAGCCAAGCCGGGACAGCCTATAATTCACCCCTCCACTTT. Its translation: CASSQAGTAYNSPLHF. The V gene is TRBV4-3, the J gene TRBJ1-6; 7 bases are a match to TRBD1. V was pared by 1 base and J by 2 bases, with 2 bases of the junction left unmatched. The CDR3 loop spans 16 amino acids. CDR1 is LGHNA, CDR2 YSLEER, per germline.